The 10 T cell receptor beta chains presented below share a single source sample, sequenced in a study of T cell clonotyping in hematopoietic cell transplantation. The protocol was immunoSEQ multiplex PCR, while the TCRdb copy is restricted to in-frame clones and leaves out a portion. This sample carries 45,000 or so clones, around 84% of them seen once, and the ten largest clones take 4% to 5.5%. Time point indicated: recipient sample about 28 days before transplant, after cytoreduction. The sample consisted of peripheral blood mononuclear cells, taken before stem cell transplant. These receptors all stem from a man in his 60s with myelodysplastic syndrome. Some clones in this sample may be carry-over from other donors' samples.

This chain connects TRBV6-5 to TRBJ2-7, with D possibly matching TRBD1 (6 bases). CDR1 and CDR2 (germline): MNHEY, SVGAGI. This CDR3 has 13 amino acids. V was clipped by 2 bases and J by 1 base, with 6 bases between them. The CDR3 sequence is CASSYGQSYEQYF. DNA for the CDR3: TGTGCCAGCAGTTACGGACAGTCCTACGAGCAGTACTTC.

The rearrangement uses TRBV5-1 and TRBJ2-1, with a possible D match to TRBD2 (6 bases). V gave up 0 bases and J gave up 2 bases, with 9 bases separating them. This CDR3 spans 15 amino acids. Germline V gene sequence: CDR1 SGHRS, CDR2 YFSETQ. CDR3 loop: CASSLGGGAYNEQFF. The DNA of the CDR3 is TGCGCCAGCAGCTTGGGGGGCGGGGCCTACAATGAGCAGTTCTTC.

This clone was recorded once. The chain recombines TRBV15 with TRBJ2-5; no clear D gene. This CDR3 has 13 residues. Germline assignment: CDR1 LNHNV and CDR2 YYDKDF (reference sequence). V dropped 4 bases and J dropped 5 bases, with 11 bases sitting between them. CDR3 residues: CATSMYQWETQYF. The CDR3 DNA follows: TGTGCCACCAGCATGTATCAATGGGAGACCCAGTACTTC. The variable domain in full, with the rest retrieved from reference TRBV15 and TRBJ2-5, is DAMVIQNPRYQVTQFGKPVTLSCSQTLNHNVMYWYQQKSSQAPKLLFHYYDKDFNNEADTPDNFQSRRPNTSFCFLDIRSPGLGDTAMYLCATSMYQWETQYFGPGTRLLVL.

This clone was seen more than once but under ten times. J is TRBJ1-3 and V is TRBV11-2, with D maybe TRBD1 (6 bases). Trimming stripped 0 bases from V and 4 bases from J, with 10 bases between. Germline V gene data show CDR1 as SGHAT and CDR2 as FQNNGV. CDR3 length: 15 amino acids. The CDR3 reads CASSLDRGAGNTIYF. CDR3 nucleotide sequence: TGTGCCAGCAGCTTAGATCGGGGGGCCGGAAACACCATATATTTT.

This sequence joins TRBV7-2 and TRBJ2-1; either TRBD1 or TRBD2 may fit D (5 bases each). The ends were cut back, 1 base at V and 6 bases at J, with 10 bases in the middle. Germline V gene sequence: CDR1 SGHTA, CDR2 FQGNSA. There are 14 residues in the CDR3. Here the CDR3 DNA reads TGTGCCAGCAGCTTAGGGGTGGGGGTCAATGAGCAGTTCTTC. Its translation: CASSLGVGVNEQFF.

CDR3 nucleotides: TGTGCCAGTAGCTCTTTGGGGCCGACGGAGACCCAGTACTTC. This codes for CASSSLGPTETQYF. The chain recombines TRBV19 with TRBJ2-5; tentative D call: TRBD1 (5 bases). Trimming stripped 6 bases from V and 5 bases from J, with 16 bases between. The CDR3 length is 14 residues. Germline loops: CDR1 LNHDA, CDR2 SQIVND (reference sequence).

The chain joins TRBV5-6 to TRBJ2-2, with D possibly being TRBD2 (6 bases). Trimming took off 0 bases at V and 4 bases at J, with 10 bases between the two ends. CDR3 length equals 15 residues. Looked up from germline, CDR1 is SGHDT and CDR2 is YYEEEE. This CDR3 reads CASSLGGLSTGELFF. As DNA, the CDR3 is TGTGCCAGCAGCTTGGGGGGACTGAGCACCGGGGAGCTGTTTTTT.

V is TRBV5-6 and J is TRBJ2-2, with D unclear. V lost 0 bases, J lost 5 bases, and 5 bases lay in between. Germline CDR1 is SGHDT and CDR2 is YYEEEE. This CDR3 is 13 amino acids long. The CDR3 region has the DNA TGTGCCAGCAGCTTGGCCGTTACCGGGGAGCTGTTTTTT. It encodes CASSLAVTGELFF.

The table lists this clone with a count of one. The chain has TRBV5-1 and TRBJ1-1; 7 bases are a match to TRBD1. The CDR3 consists of 14 residues. Germline V gene sequence: CDR1 SGHRS, CDR2 YFSETQ. Germline trimming cut 4 bases from V and 5 bases from J; bases unmatched to any gene: 8. CDR3 DNA: TGCGCCAGCAGCCTGACAGGGAGAGAAACTGAAGCTTTCTTT. It translates to CASSLTGRETEAFF.

This clone appeared once. V gene TRBV7-9 combines with J gene TRBJ1-1; TRBD1 matches at 8 bases. Per the germline V gene, CDR1 is SEHNR and CDR2 is FQNEAQ (reference sequence). CDR3 size: 15 residues. V was clipped by 5 bases and J by 0 bases; unmatched bases: 5. The CDR3 nucleotides read TGTGCCAGCAGCAGACAGGGGCTAATGAACACTGAAGCTTTCTTT. The encoded protein is CASSRQGLMNTEAFF.